This TCR beta chain appears in the sequencing data of a study of blood T cells in healthy people across ages. General study points: There was no known CMV status for donors, so expanded clonotype changes were possibly confounded.

Combining a sample-barcoded 5' primer with a J-beta primer mix, a second PCR ran for about 6 to 11 cycles. A single record per CDR3 protein comes from TCRdb applying MiXCR to the 5' RACE reads. The data show approximately 810,000 distinct CDR3 sequences, under 30% seen once. This CDR3 spans 13 amino acids. The germline V and J ends were trimmed by 3 bases and 6 bases, with 12 bases remaining between them. Ten or more counts support this clonotype. Its antigen is undetermined. The V and J genes are TRBV12-3 or TRBV12-4 and TRBJ2-7; either TRBD1 or TRBD2 may fit D (6 bases each). This receptor was obtained from an elderly woman in good health. Sample: blood. The CDR3 coding sequence is TGTGCCAGCAGTTTTGCATGGGGGGCCGAGCAGTACTTC. Its translation: CASSFAWGAEQYF.